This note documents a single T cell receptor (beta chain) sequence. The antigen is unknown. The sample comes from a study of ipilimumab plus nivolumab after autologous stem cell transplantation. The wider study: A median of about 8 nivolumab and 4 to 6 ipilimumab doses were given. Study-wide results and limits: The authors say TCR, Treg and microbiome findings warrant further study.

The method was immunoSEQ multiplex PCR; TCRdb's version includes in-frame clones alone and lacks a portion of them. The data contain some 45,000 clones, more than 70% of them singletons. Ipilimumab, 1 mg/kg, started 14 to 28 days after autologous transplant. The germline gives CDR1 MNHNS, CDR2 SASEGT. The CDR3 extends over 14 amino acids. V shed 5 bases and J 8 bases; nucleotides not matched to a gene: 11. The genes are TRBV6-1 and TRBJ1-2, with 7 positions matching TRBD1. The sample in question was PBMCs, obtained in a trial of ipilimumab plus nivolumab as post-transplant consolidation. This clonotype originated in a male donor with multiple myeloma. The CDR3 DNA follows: TGTGCCAGCAGTTCATGGGCAGGGGGGGACGGCTACACCTTC. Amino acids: CASSSWAGGDGYTF.